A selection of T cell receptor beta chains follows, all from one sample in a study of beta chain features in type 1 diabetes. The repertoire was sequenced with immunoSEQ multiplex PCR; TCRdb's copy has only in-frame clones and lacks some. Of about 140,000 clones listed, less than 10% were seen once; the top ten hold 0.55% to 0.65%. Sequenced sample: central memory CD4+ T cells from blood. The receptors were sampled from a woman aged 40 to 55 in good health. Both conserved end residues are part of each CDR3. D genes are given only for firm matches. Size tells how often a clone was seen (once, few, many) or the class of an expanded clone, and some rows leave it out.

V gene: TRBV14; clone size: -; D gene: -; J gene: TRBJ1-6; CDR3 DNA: TGTGCCAGCAGCCAAGCGGGGATGGTTAATTCACCCCTCCACTTT; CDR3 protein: CASSQAGMVNSPLHF
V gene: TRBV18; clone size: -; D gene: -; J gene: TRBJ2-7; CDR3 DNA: TGTGCCAGCTCACTCGCCGGCGAGCAGTACTTC; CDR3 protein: CASSLAGEQYF
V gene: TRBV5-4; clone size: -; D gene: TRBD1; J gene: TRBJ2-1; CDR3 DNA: TGTGCCAGCAGCTCCGGGACAGGGGGCTCCTACAATGAGCAGTTCTTC; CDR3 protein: CASSSGTGGSYNEQFF
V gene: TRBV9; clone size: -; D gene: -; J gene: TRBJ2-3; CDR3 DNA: TGTGCCAGCAGCGTAAGGAGGGCAGATACGCAGTATTTT; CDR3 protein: CASSVRRADTQYF
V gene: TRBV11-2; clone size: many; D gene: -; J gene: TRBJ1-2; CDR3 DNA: TGTGCCAGCAGCCCTCCGGGAGTCTATGGCTACACCTTC; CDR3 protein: CASSPPGVYGYTF
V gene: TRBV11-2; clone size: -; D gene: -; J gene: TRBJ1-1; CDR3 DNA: TGTGCCAGCATCTCAATGTTACTGGACACTGAAGTTTTCTTT; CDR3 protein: CASISMLLDTEVFF
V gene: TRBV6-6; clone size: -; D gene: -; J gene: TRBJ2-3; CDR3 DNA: TGTGCCAGCAGTATCGGGGGGCCAGATACGCAGTATTTT; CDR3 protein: CASSIGGPDTQYF
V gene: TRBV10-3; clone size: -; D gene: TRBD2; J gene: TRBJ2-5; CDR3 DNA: TGTGCCATAGCTAGCGGGCAATCCCAAGAGACCCAGTACTTC; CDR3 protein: CAIASGQSQETQYF
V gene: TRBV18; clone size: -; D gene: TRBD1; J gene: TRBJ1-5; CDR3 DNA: TGTGCCAGCTCACAGGAAACAGGGGTCAATCAGCCCCAGCATTTT; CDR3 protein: CASSQETGVNQPQHF
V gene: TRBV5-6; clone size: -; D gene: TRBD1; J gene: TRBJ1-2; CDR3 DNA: TGTGCCAGCAGCTCGGACGGACAGGGCCTGTGGGGCTACACCTTC; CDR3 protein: CASSSDGQGLWGYTF
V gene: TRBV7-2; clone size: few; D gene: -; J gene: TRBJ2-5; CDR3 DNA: TGTGCCAGCAGCTCTTTTAGCGGCAACCAAGAGACCCAGTACTTC; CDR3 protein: CASSSFSGNQETQYF
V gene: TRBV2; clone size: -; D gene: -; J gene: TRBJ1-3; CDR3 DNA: TGTGCCAGCAGGCAGGGGCTCGGAAACACCATATATTTT; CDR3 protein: CASRQGLGNTIYF
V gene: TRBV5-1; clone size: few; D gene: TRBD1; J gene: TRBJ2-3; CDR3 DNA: TGCGCCAGCAGCCCATCGGACAGGGCTGACACAGATACGCAGTATTTT; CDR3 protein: CASSPSDRADTDTQYF
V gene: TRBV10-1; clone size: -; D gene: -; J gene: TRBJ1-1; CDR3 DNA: TGCGCCACCTCAGGGGCCCTGGGCACTGAAGCTTTCTTT; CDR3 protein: CATSGALGTEAFF
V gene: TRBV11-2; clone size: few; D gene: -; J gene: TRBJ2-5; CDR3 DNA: TGTGCCAGCAGCTTTAGCCATCCGCAAGAGACCCAGTACTTC; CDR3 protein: CASSFSHPQETQYF
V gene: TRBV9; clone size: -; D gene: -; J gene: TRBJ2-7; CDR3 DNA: TGTGCCAGCAGCCCCCACAGGGTCCCCTACGAGCAGTACTTC; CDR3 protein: CASSPHRVPYEQYF
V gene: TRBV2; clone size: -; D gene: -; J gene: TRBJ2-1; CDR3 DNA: TGTGCCAGCAGTGAAGCGCGGTCACTACAGTTCTTC; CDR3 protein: CASSEARSLQFF
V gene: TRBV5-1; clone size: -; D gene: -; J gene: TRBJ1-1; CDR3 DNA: TGCGCCAGCAGCTTGGTCGGCCGCGTCGGGAACTGGGACACTGAAGCTTTCTTT; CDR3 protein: CASSLVGRVGNWDTEAFF
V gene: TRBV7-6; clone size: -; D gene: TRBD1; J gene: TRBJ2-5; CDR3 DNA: TGTGCCAGCAGCATAAATGACAGGGGGCAAGAGACCCAGTACTTC; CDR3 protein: CASSINDRGQETQYF
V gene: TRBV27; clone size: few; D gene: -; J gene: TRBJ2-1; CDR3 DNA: TGTGCCAGTTCCGGACTCATCCGCAACAATGAGCAGTTCTTC; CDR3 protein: CASSGLIRNNEQFF
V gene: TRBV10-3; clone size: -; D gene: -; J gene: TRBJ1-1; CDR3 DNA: TGTGCCATCAGCTTCGACACCTTGAACACTGAAGCTTTCTTT; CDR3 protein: CAISFDTLNTEAFF
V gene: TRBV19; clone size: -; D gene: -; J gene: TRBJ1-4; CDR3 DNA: TGTGCCAGTAGAAGCGGGCTGGAGGGTGAAAAACTGTTTTTT; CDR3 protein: CASRSGLEGEKLFF
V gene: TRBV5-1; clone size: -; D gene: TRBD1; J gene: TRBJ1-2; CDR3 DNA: TGCGCCAGCAGCTTGACGGGGACAGACTCCTATGGCTACACCTTC; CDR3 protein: CASSLTGTDSYGYTF
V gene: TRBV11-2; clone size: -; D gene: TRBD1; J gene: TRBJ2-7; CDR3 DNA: TGTGCCAGCAGACGACAGGGAACTGACGAGCAGTACTTC; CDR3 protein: CASRRQGTDEQYF
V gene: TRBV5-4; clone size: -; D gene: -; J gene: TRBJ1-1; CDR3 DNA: TGTGCCAGCAGCTTGGCCGGGGGGAGGTTCCCTGAAGCTTTCTTT; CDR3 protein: CASSLAGGRFPEAFF
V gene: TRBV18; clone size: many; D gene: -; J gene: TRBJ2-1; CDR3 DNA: TGTGCCAGCTCACCACGCTGGCAGGATGAGCAGTTCTTC; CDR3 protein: CASSPRWQDEQFF
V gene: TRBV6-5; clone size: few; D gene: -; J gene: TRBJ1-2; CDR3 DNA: TGTGCCAGCAGTTCATCCCAAACGGGCTATGGCTACACCTTC; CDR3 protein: CASSSSQTGYGYTF